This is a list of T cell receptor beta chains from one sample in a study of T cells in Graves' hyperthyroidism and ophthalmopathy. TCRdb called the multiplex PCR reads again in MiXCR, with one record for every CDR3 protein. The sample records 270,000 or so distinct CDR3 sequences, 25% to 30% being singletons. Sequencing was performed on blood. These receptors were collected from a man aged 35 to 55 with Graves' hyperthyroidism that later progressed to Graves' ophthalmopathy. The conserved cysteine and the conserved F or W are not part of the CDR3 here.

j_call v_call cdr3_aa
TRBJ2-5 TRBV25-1 ASSPMNGQGAGETQY
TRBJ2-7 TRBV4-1 ASSHRDRGYEQY
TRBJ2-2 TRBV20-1 SARGGAFGELF
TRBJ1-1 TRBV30 AWRKGAEAF
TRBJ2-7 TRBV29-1 SFGILGEQY
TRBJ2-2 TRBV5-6 ASSFLPTNTGELF
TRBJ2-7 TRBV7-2 ASSWGQGTYEQY
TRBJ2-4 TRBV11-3 ASSSWGGLGISKNIQY
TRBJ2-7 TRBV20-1 SARDEHDYEQY
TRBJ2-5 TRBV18 ASSPLFGDLKETQY
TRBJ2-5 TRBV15 ATSRDPGGKTQY
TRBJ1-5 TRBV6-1 ASSERGRGQPQH
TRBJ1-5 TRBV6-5 ASSLVQGNQPQH
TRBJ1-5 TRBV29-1 SVGGYSNQPQH
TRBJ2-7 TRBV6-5 ASSYLPGQGAYEQY
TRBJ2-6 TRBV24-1 AAATSGRSGANVPT
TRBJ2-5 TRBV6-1 ASSGTSGGPGTQY
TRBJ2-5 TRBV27 ASSFQQGAETQY
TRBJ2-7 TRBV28 ASRMGGGITGYEQY
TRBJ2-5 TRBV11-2 ASSVIEETQY
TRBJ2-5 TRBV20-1 SARDRAGGLGETQY
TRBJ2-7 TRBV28 ASSTYRGSSYEQY
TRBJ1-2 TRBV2 ASSASTGDHYGYT
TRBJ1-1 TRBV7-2 ASSPGQGLTEAF
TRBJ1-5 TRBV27 ASSRNMGQPQH
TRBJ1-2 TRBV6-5 ASSAGTGAGYT
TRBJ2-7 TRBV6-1 ATRAITTGQY
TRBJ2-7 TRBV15 ATSRLGGFSYEQY
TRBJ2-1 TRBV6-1 ASSPGGKYNEQF
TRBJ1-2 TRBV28 ASRPPGAISYT
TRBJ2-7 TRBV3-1 ASSQGGIGYEQY
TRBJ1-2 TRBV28 ASSFPLPGGRYYGYT
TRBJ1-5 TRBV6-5 ASGTGAVRGNQPQH
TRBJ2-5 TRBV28 ASSFGSGRVKTQY
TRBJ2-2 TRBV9 ASSGGNTGELF
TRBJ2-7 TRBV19 ASSIPGQGVPDEQY
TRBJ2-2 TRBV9 ASSLGPPGTGELF
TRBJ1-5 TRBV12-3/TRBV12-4 ASPPPYPQH
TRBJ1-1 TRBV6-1 ASKAWGIGTEAF
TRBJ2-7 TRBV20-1 SARSSWGQGFDEQY
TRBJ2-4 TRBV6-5 ASSYSPVGGAKNIQY
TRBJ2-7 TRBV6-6 ASSLEREIGEQY
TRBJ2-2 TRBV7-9 ASRSGRLSTGELF
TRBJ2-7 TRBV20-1 SASGTGIYEQY
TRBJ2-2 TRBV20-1 SARDQMNTGELF
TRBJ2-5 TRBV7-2 ASSFPTVGKETQY
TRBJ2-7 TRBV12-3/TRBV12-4 ASSSNAGSASYEQY
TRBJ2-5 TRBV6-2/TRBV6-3 ASRRTSVRETQY
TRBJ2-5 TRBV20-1 SARDLPSDLETQY
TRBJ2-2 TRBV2 ASKAWTSGRAGIGELF
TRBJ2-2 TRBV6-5 ASRGTVGWELF
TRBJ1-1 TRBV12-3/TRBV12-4 ASSTGTGHMNTEAF